This TCR beta chain was identified in a study of shared clonotypes between healthy human individuals. The junction had 9 bases not matched to a gene; V was cut back by 1 base and J by 6 bases. Per germline, CDR1 GTSNPN and CDR2 SVGIG (reference sequence). The CDR3 has 15 residues. This clone was seen a single time. In the naive CD8 group, cells lacked CD45RO and were positively selected for CCR7, so terminally differentiated effector memory CD45RA+ cells were left out. Deep level was the assay's run setting. For sorted subsets, about 190 ng DNA per replicate equaled 33,000 or so T cell genomes. Sequencing used immunoSEQ multiplex PCR; TCRdb keeps in-frame clones, though not all of them. Here the sample spans 2 million to 2.5 million clones, 85% to 95% being singletons.

Sequencing used naive CD8+ T cells from PBMCs. The origin of this receptor is a man between 18 and 35 years old in good health. Some clones in this sample may be carry-over from other donors' samples. V is TRBV30 and J is TRBJ2-1; 7 bases match TRBD2. CDR3 bases: TGTGCCTGGAGTGATAGGCGGGAGAAGTTCAATGAGCAGTTCTTC. It codes for CAWSDRREKFNEQFF.